This T cell receptor beta chain was observed in a study of PD-L1 blockade in urothelial cancer. Study information: Patients took up atezolizumab at some point between 2012 and 2014 at 1,200 mg intravenously every 3 weeks. Among blood samples, the median T cell count was some 150,000.

The study, taken as a whole, reports: Below-median blood TCR clonality before treatment forecast better survival.

TCRdb keeps only in-frame clones here, not all; method: immunoSEQ multiplex PCR. The table records approximately 110,000 clones, 70% to 90% of them present only once. As for this clone: Antigen: not known.

CDR3 length: 13 residues. V was shortened by 1 base and J by 4 bases, with 7 bases between the two germline ends. The germline gives CDR1 SGHTA, CDR2 FQGNSA. The study enrolled patients with locally advanced or metastatic urothelial carcinoma. The receptor's source is a man over 45 with urothelial cancer. This chain links TRBV7-2 with TRBJ2-5; D is ambiguous. Sequences were derived from PBMCs, sampled around atezolizumab (anti-PD-L1) treatment. The CDR3: CASSLGGGETQYF. CDR3 bases: TGTGCCAGCAGCTTAGGAGGTGGAGAGACCCAGTACTTC. Drawing the rest from reference TRBV7-2 and TRBJ2-5, the complete variable domain is GAGVSQSPSNKVTEKGKDVELRCDPISGHTALYWYRQSLGQGLEFLIYFQGNSAPDKSGLPSDRFSAERTGGSVSTLTIQRTQQEDSAVYLCASSLGGGETQYFGPGTRLLVL.